A selection of T cell receptor beta chains follows, all from one sample in a study of CD8 T cells in ankylosing spondylitis. Each CDR3 protein is one row after TCRdb ran MiXCR on the 5' RACE reads. Of about 330,000 distinct CDR3 sequences listed, 8% are singletons. Sequenced sample: blood, either unsorted or a sorted T cell fraction (not recorded which). These receptors were obtained from a male donor with ankylosing spondylitis. The CDR3 runs from the conserved cysteine through the conserved F or W. The order of the fields is clone size, V gene, J gene, D gene, CDR3 DNA, CDR3 protein. The D gene is left open where the match is weak. Clone size is not always given. Where it is, it says once, few, many or a class for expanded clones.

size: many; V: TRBV5-1; J: TRBJ2-5; D: TRBD1; DNA: TGCGCCAGCGGTGGACAGGGGGAGACCCAGTACTTC; CDR3: CASGGQGETQYF
size: .; V: TRBV19; J: TRBJ2-1; D: .; DNA: TGTGCCAGTAGTCACCAGGGGAGATCCTACAATGAGCAGTTCTTC; CDR3: CASSHQGRSYNEQFF
size: .; V: TRBV29-1; J: TRBJ2-1; D: .; DNA: TGCAGCGTTGAAGATCAGAAGGCGGGACAACCCTACAATGAGCAGTTCTTC; CDR3: CSVEDQKAGQPYNEQFF
size: .; V: TRBV20-1; J: TRBJ2-5; D: .; DNA: TGCAGTGCTAGAGATGCGAGGTCAGGGACTGAAGAGACCCAGTACTTC; CDR3: CSARDARSGTEETQYF
size: .; V: TRBV7-9; J: TRBJ2-7; D: .; DNA: TGTGCCAGCACCGAGATGCTTGGCGATGACGAGCAGTACTTC; CDR3: CASTEMLGDDEQYF
size: many; V: TRBV2; J: TRBJ1-1; D: .; DNA: TGTGCCAGCAGTAAGGACGTTTGGAACACTGAAGCTTTCTTT; CDR3: CASSKDVWNTEAFF
size: few; V: TRBV24-1; J: TRBJ2-1; D: TRBD1; DNA: TGTGCCACCAGTCCCACACAGGGGGGATCCTACAATGAGCAGTTCTTC; CDR3: CATSPTQGGSYNEQFF
size: few; V: TRBV20-1; J: TRBJ2-3; D: TRBD2; DNA: TGCAGCACTAGCGGGGGGGAAGGAACGCAGTATTTT; CDR3: CSTSGGEGTQYF
size: many; V: TRBV12-3/TRBV12-4; J: TRBJ1-5; D: .; DNA: TGTGCCAGCAGTTTAATGGCAAGCAATCAGCCCCAGCATTTT; CDR3: CASSLMASNQPQHF
size: .; V: TRBV7-3; J: TRBJ2-1; D: TRBD2; DNA: TGTGCCAGCAGCTCCCACGGGGGGTCGGAGCAGTTCTTC; CDR3: CASSSHGGSEQFF
size: .; V: TRBV20-1; J: TRBJ2-2; D: TRBD1; DNA: TGCAGTGCACAACAGGGGGTGGGCACCGGGGAGCTGTTTTTT; CDR3: CSAQQGVGTGELFF
size: .; V: TRBV6-5; J: TRBJ2-4; D: .; DNA: TGTGCCAGCAGTTCAGGGGATCGAGCCAAAAACATTCAGTACTTC; CDR3: CASSSGDRAKNIQYF
size: .; V: TRBV12-3/TRBV12-4; J: TRBJ1-1; D: TRBD1; DNA: TGTGCCAGCAGTGACAGGGGGAGGGCCACTGAAGCTTTCTTT; CDR3: CASSDRGRATEAFF
size: .; V: TRBV7-9; J: TRBJ2-6; D: .; DNA: TGTGCCAGCAGCCCCGGCCCTAACCCTGGGGCCAACGTCCTGACTTTC; CDR3: CASSPGPNPGANVLTF
size: many; V: TRBV28; J: TRBJ1-2; D: .; DNA: TGTGCCAGCAGTTCGGGGACATATGGCTACACCTTC; CDR3: CASSSGTYGYTF
size: few; V: TRBV12-3/TRBV12-4; J: TRBJ2-7; D: .; DNA: TGTGCCAGCAGCCAAACGACAGGTGGCTACGAGCAGTACTTC; CDR3: CASSQTTGGYEQYF
size: few; V: TRBV10-2; J: TRBJ2-1; D: TRBD2; DNA: TGCGCCAGCAGTGAGGTTAGCGGGAGGCAATTACGCAATGAGCAGTTCTTC; CDR3: CASSEVSGRQLRNEQFF
size: few; V: TRBV5-1; J: TRBJ2-3; D: TRBD2; DNA: TGCGCCAGCAGCTTAGCGGGGATAATCACAGATACGCAGTATTTT; CDR3: CASSLAGIITDTQYF
size: few; V: TRBV7-9; J: TRBJ2-3; D: TRBD1; DNA: TGTGCCAGCAGCAACCGGGACAGGGAGACAGATACGCAGTATTTT; CDR3: CASSNRDRETDTQYF
size: .; V: TRBV6-2/TRBV6-3; J: TRBJ2-6; D: TRBD1; DNA: TGTGCCACCCGGGACAGGGGTGCTCCTGGGGCCAACGTCCTGACTTTC; CDR3: CATRDRGAPGANVLTF
size: few; V: TRBV11-2; J: TRBJ1-5; D: .; DNA: TGTGCCAGCAGCTTCGGTCATAATCAGCCCCAGCATTTT; CDR3: CASSFGHNQPQHF
size: many; V: TRBV11-2; J: TRBJ2-1; D: .; DNA: TGTGCCAGCAGCCGGGGGAACAATGAGCAGTTCTTC; CDR3: CASSRGNNEQFF
size: many; V: TRBV18; J: TRBJ1-5; D: .; DNA: TGTGCCAGCTCACCGGGGATTGATAATCAGCCCCAGCATTTT; CDR3: CASSPGIDNQPQHF
size: many; V: TRBV4-2; J: TRBJ1-2; D: .; DNA: TGTGCCAGCAGCCAAGTACCAGGGGAATGGGGTGGCTACACCTTC; CDR3: CASSQVPGEWGGYTF
size: .; V: TRBV12-3/TRBV12-4; J: TRBJ2-7; D: .; DNA: TGTGCCAGCAGTCAGGGTATGTGGGAGCAGTACTTC; CDR3: CASSQGMWEQYF
size: few; V: TRBV15; J: TRBJ1-5; D: .; DNA: TGTGCCACCAGCAGAGATCTGGGTCAGCCCCAGCATTTT; CDR3: CATSRDLGQPQHF
size: many; V: TRBV29-1; J: TRBJ2-2; D: .; DNA: TGCAGCGTGGATAGCGTCGGGGAGCTGTTTTTT; CDR3: CSVDSVGELFF
size: .; V: TRBV10-3; J: TRBJ2-5; D: TRBD2; DNA: TGTGCCATCAGTGGTAGCGGGAGGGAAGAGACCCAGTACTTC; CDR3: CAISGSGREETQYF
size: few; V: TRBV5-6; J: TRBJ2-3; D: TRBD2; DNA: TGTGCCAGCAGCTTAAACCTAGCGGGAGGAAGCACAGATACGCAGTATTTT; CDR3: CASSLNLAGGSTDTQYF
size: .; V: TRBV5-1; J: TRBJ2-1; D: .; DNA: TGCGCCAGCAGCTCTAGTGTCGGACAGCCCATCGGTGAGCAGTTCTTC; CDR3: CASSSSVGQPIGEQFF
size: few; V: TRBV5-6; J: TRBJ2-7; D: TRBD2; DNA: TGTGCCAGCACTTCAGCTCGGGAGGCAAACTACGAGCAGTACTTC; CDR3: CASTSAREANYEQYF
size: few; V: TRBV29-1; J: TRBJ1-5; D: .; DNA: TGCAGCATCAGTGAGGGCAATAGCAATCAGCCCCAGCATTTT; CDR3: CSISEGNSNQPQHF
size: many; V: TRBV28; J: TRBJ2-7; D: .; DNA: TGTGCCAGCACAATGCGGCGGTCTTACTACGAGCAGTACTTC; CDR3: CASTMRRSYYEQYF
size: .; V: TRBV3-1; J: TRBJ2-1; D: TRBD2; DNA: TGTGCCAGCAGCCAAGCCGCGACTAGCAACAATGAGCAGTTCTTC; CDR3: CASSQAATSNNEQFF
size: .; V: TRBV18; J: TRBJ2-1; D: .; DNA: TGTGCCAGCTCAAGCTATTCGAAGCCCCAAGAGCAGTTCTTC; CDR3: CASSSYSKPQEQFF
size: many; V: TRBV29-1; J: TRBJ2-7; D: .; DNA: TGCAGCGTGATGAGCTCCTACGAGCAGTACTTC; CDR3: CSVMSSYEQYF
size: few; V: TRBV29-1; J: TRBJ2-7; D: .; DNA: TGCAGCGCCCTCACGGGGTGGGGCTCCTACGAGCAGTACTTC; CDR3: CSALTGWGSYEQYF
size: .; V: TRBV6-5; J: TRBJ1-5; D: TRBD1; DNA: TGTGCCAGCAGTTGGTCCAAGACAGGGGGCTTTGGTCAGCCCCAGCATTTT; CDR3: CASSWSKTGGFGQPQHF
size: many; V: TRBV29-1; J: TRBJ2-7; D: TRBD2; DNA: TGCAGCGTTGGACGGGAGGCGGGAGGGCCGTCTCGGGAGCAGTACTTC; CDR3: CSVGREAGGPSREQYF
size: few; V: TRBV19; J: TRBJ2-7; D: TRBD2; DNA: TGTGCCAGTAGTGAAAGGACTAGCGCCTACGAGCAGTACTTC; CDR3: CASSERTSAYEQYF
size: .; V: TRBV28; J: TRBJ2-3; D: .; DNA: TGTGCCAGCAATGGGTCCCCTAGCACAGATACGCAGTATTTT; CDR3: CASNGSPSTDTQYF
size: .; V: TRBV5-1; J: TRBJ2-3; D: TRBD2; DNA: TGCGCCAGCAGCCACCGGGCGGGAGTCAGGACAGATACGCAGTATTTT; CDR3: CASSHRAGVRTDTQYF
size: many; V: TRBV20-1; J: TRBJ2-3; D: TRBD2; DNA: TGCAGTGCTAGAGTAGCGGGCGGAGATACGCAGTATTTT; CDR3: CSARVAGGDTQYF
size: few; V: TRBV7-7; J: TRBJ2-5; D: TRBD1; DNA: TGTGCCAGCAGCGCTAGAGGGACAGGGGAAGAGACCCAGTACTTC; CDR3: CASSARGTGEETQYF
size: few; V: TRBV29-1; J: TRBJ2-6; D: .; DNA: TGCAGCGTAACAGGCCGGGACCTAACTCACGGGGCTGGGGCCAACGTCCTGACTTTC; CDR3: CSVTGRDLTHGAGANVLTF
size: few; V: TRBV27; J: TRBJ2-5; D: TRBD2; DNA: TGTGCCAGCAGTTTATCTGGGCTAGCGGGAGACGAGACCCAGTACTTC; CDR3: CASSLSGLAGDETQYF
size: many; V: TRBV7-2; J: TRBJ2-7; D: .; DNA: TGTGCCAGCAGTCCAAGGAGGCTGGACACCTACGAGCAGTACTTC; CDR3: CASSPRRLDTYEQYF
size: .; V: TRBV6-5; J: TRBJ2-2; D: .; DNA: TGTGCCATCCGGTTCACCGGGGAGCTGTTTTTT; CDR3: CAIRFTGELFF
size: .; V: TRBV4-1; J: TRBJ2-7; D: TRBD2; DNA: TGCGCCAGCAGCCAAGTTTTAGGACTAGCGGGAGGGCTAAGATGGAAGAATTACGAGCAGTACTTC; CDR3: CASSQVLGLAGGLRWKNYEQYF
size: .; V: TRBV3-1; J: TRBJ2-1; D: .; DNA: TGTGCCAGCAGCCAAGTTACCCGAGGGGATGAGCAGTTCTTC; CDR3: CASSQVTRGDEQFF
size: .; V: TRBV27; J: TRBJ1-2; D: .; DNA: TGTGCCAGCAGGAAACAGGCCGAGTCAGGTGGCTACACCTTC; CDR3: CASRKQAESGGYTF
size: few; V: TRBV29-1; J: TRBJ1-1; D: .; DNA: TGCAGCATGGACGATCCGGGTCTCTCGAACACTGAAGCTTTCTTT; CDR3: CSMDDPGLSNTEAFF
size: few; V: TRBV28; J: TRBJ2-5; D: TRBD1; DNA: TGTGCCAGCAGCGAGACAGGGGATGGCCAAGAGACCCAGTACTTC; CDR3: CASSETGDGQETQYF